Each of the 11 T cell receptor beta chains below was sequenced from the same sample in a study of blood T cell repertoires in COVID-19. Method: immunoSEQ multiplex PCR; TCRdb's copy keeps in-frame clones and lacks some. The sample lists about 95,000 clones, more than 80% occurring once. The specimen was peripheral blood. The receptors come from a man aged 50-60 years with COVID-19, enrolled during active disease.

The rearrangement links TRBV9 to TRBJ2-1, with 7 bases matching TRBD1. Germline CDR1 reads SGDLS; CDR2 reads YYNGEE. The trim removed 4 bases at V and 7 bases at J, leaving 17 bases unmatched. The CDR3 runs to 17 residues. The CDR3 is CASSPQPGQASENEQFF. The CDR3 DNA reads as TGTGCCAGCAGCCCTCAACCTGGACAGGCGTCTGAGAATGAGCAGTTCTTC.

The genes are TRBV2 and TRBJ1-1; the match to TRBD1 covers 8 bases. The CDR3 sequence is 14 residues long. Germline CDR1 reads SNHLY; CDR2 reads FYNNEI. With V trimmed by 4 bases and J by 1 base, 2 bases remained unmatched. CDR3 bases: TGTGCCAGCAGTGCAGACAGGGGGAACACTGAAGCTTTCTTT. Encoded protein: CASSADRGNTEAFF.

The rearrangement joins TRBV15 to TRBJ1-6; D might be TRBD1 (5 bases). V lost 0 bases, J lost 6 bases, and 9 bases lay in between. Per the germline V gene, CDR1 is LNHNV and CDR2 is YYDKDF (reference sequence). The CDR3 totals 15 residues. CDR3 loop: CATSRDVGGNSPLHF. CDR3 DNA sequence: TGTGCCACCAGCAGAGATGTCGGGGGTAATTCACCCCTCCACTTT.

This clone was observed a single time. The rearrangement joins TRBV4-3 to TRBJ2-3; a weak D match, TRBD2 (6 bases). The CDR3 contains 18 residues. Per germline, CDR1 LGHNA and CDR2 YSLEER. V lost 0 bases and J 2 bases, leaving 18 bases between the germline ends. CDR3: CASSQDVGLGGYTDTQYF. In nucleotides, the CDR3 is TGCGCCAGCAGCCAAGACGTAGGCTTGGGGGGATACACAGATACGCAGTATTTT.

The CDR3 sequence is CASSPGALAGVKTQYF. CDR3 DNA sequence: TGTGCCAGCAGCCCTGGGGCACTAGCGGGGGTGAAGACCCAGTACTTC. The genes are TRBV11-2 and TRBJ2-5, with 11 nucleotides matching TRBD2. Losses at the gene ends were 5 bases for V and 6 bases for J; bases not matched to a gene: 11. The CDR3 is 16 amino acids. Germline values: CDR1 SGHAT, CDR2 FQNNGV.

The CDR3 loop reads CASSKGTGGYEQYF. For the CDR3, the DNA is TGCGCCAGCAGCAAAGGGACAGGGGGCTACGAGCAGTACTTC. V and J are TRBV5-1 and TRBJ2-7; 11 positions match TRBD1. The ends lost 4 bases at V and 3 bases at J; junction bases unmatched: 3. Germline V gene lookup returns CDR1 SGHRS and CDR2 YFSETQ. The CDR3 is 14 amino acids. The full variable domain, rest sourced from reference TRBV5-1 and TRBJ2-7, is KAGVTQTPRYLIKTRGQQVTLSCSPISGHRSVSWYQQTPGQGLQFLFEYFSETQRNKGNFPGRFSGRQFSNSRSEMNVSTLELGDSALYLCASSKGTGGYEQYFGPGTRLTVT.

V is TRBV14 and J is TRBJ1-2; 8 nucleotides match TRBD1. CDR1 and CDR2 (germline): SGHDN, FVKESK. The V segment lost 4 bases and the J segment 4 bases; nucleotides outside the gene matches: 8. The CDR3 runs 15 residues. In DNA form, the CDR3 reads TGTGCCAGCAGCCGAGAGTACAGGGGGACCTATGGCTACACCTTC. Residues: CASSREYRGTYGYTF.

J is TRBJ1-1 and V is TRBV7-3, with 9 positions matching TRBD1. Germline CDR1 SGHTA, CDR2 FQGTGA. The CDR3 has 14 amino acids. The J segment lost 10 bases and the V segment lost 5 bases, leaving 11 bases of the junction unmatched. CDR3 protein: CASSPGTGSIGAFF. CDR3 DNA: TGTGCCAGCAGCCCCGGGACAGGGAGTATAGGAGCTTTCTTT.

The rearrangement uses TRBV5-1 and TRBJ2-5; the match to TRBD1 covers 7 bases. The CDR3 loop spans 15 amino acids. CDR1 SGHRS and CDR2 YFSETQ come from the germline V gene. Trimming at V came to 5 bases and at J to 4 bases, leaving 11 bases not matched to a gene. CDR3 bases: TGCGCCAGCAGTCGTCAGGGGGAATGGGGAGAGACCCAGTACTTC. Translating gives CASSRQGEWGETQYF.

The chain has TRBV28 and TRBJ2-7; weak D call: TRBD1 (5 bases). CDR3 length equals 14 residues. Germline lookup yields CDR1 MDHEN and CDR2 SYDVKM. Between the trimmed V and J ends, which lost 3 bases and 1 base, there was a span of 10 bases. In nucleotides, the CDR3 is TGTGCCAGCAGTTTCCAGGGTGGATCCTACGAGCAGTACTTC. Translation gives CASSFQGGSYEQYF.

The chain is built from TRBV6-5 and TRBJ1-6, with D hard to call. V lost 8 bases, J lost 7 bases, and 15 bases lay in between. This CDR3 region has 14 residues. In germline, CDR1 is MNHEY, CDR2 SVGAGI. DNA of the CDR3: TGTGCCAGCGGATCCCCGGCGGGGAATTCACCCCTCCACTTT. As protein: CASGSPAGNSPLHF.